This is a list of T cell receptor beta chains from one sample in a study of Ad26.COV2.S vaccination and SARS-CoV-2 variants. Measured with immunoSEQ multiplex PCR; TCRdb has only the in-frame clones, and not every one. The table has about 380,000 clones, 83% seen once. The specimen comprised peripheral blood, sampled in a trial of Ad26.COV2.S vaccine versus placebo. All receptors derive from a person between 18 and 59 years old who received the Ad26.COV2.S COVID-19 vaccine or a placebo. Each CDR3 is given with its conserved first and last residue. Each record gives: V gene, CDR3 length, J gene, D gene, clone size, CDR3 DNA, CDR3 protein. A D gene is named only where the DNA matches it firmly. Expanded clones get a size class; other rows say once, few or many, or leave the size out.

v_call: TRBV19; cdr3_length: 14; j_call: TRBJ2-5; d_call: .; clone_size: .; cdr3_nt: TGTGCCAGTAGTATGGGCGGAGTCCCGGAGACCCAGTACTTC; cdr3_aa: CASSMGGVPETQYF
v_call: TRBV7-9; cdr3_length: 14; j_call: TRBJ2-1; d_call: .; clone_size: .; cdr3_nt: TGTGCCAGCAGCTCTCCACCCTATCTGAATGAGCAGTTCTTC; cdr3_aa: CASSSPPYLNEQFF
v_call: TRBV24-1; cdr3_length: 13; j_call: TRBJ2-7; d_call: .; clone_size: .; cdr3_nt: TGTGCCACCAGTTTGGCGGGCTCCTACGAGCAGTACTTC; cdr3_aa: CATSLAGSYEQYF
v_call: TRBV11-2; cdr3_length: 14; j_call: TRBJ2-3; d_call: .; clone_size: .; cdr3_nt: TGTGCCCGCAGCTTAAACCGGGCCTGGGATACGCAGTATTTT; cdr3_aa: CARSLNRAWDTQYF
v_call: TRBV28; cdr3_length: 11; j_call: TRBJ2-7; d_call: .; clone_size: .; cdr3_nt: TGTGCCACCGGAAGGGCCTACGAGCAGTACTTC; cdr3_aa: CATGRAYEQYF
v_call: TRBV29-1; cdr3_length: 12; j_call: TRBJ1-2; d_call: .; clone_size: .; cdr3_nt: TGCAGCGTTGGAACGGGAGGAGATGGCTACACCTTC; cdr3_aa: CSVGTGGDGYTF
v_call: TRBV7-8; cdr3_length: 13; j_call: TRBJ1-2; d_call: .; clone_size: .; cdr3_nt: TGTGCCAGCAGCTCCATAGGGGGGAGTGGCTACACCTTC; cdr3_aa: CASSSIGGSGYTF
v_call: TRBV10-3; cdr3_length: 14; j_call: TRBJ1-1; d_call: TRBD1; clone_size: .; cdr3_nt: TGTGCCATCAGTGATTACAGGGGAGAGACTGAAGCTTTCTTT; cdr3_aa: CAISDYRGETEAFF
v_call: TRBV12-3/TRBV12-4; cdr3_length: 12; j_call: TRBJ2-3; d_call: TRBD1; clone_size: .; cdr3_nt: TGTGCCAGCCAATGGGGACAGGGGTCGCAGTATTTT; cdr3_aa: CASQWGQGSQYF
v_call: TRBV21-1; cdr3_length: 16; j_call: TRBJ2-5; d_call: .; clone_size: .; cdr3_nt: TGTGCCAGCAGGGCGGGAAGGACAGGGATTGCGGAGACCCAGTACTTC; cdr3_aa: CASRAGRTGIAETQYF
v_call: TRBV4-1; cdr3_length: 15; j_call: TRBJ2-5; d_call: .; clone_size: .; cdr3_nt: TGCGCCAGCAGCCTAACAGGGTCGGTCGGGGAGACCCAGTACTTC; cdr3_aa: CASSLTGSVGETQYF
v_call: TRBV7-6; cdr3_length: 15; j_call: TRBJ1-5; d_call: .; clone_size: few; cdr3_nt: TGTGCCAGCAGCCCGACAGTATATTCCACTCAGCCCCAGCATTTT; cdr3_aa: CASSPTVYSTQPQHF
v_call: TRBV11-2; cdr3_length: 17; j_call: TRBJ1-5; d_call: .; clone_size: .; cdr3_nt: TGTGCCAGCAGCTTAGTGAGGACGGTCTATAGCAATCAGCCCCAGCATTTT; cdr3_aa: CASSLVRTVYSNQPQHF
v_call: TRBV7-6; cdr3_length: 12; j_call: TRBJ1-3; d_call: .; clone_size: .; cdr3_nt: TGTGCCAGCAGCTTAGGGGGAAACACCATATATTTT; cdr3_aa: CASSLGGNTIYF